The 20 T cell receptor beta chains listed next were all sequenced from one sample in a study of response to subunit inactivated influenza vaccine. Using its own MiXCR run on the RT-PCR reads, TCRdb lists one record per CDR3 protein. The table lists 700,000 to 900,000 distinct CDR3 sequences, 20% to 25% of them singletons, with about 9.4% in the top ten. The sequencing here drew on PBMCs from blood, taken roughly 5 days after vaccination. The receptor source for this set is a man aged 45 to 65 who received an inactivated influenza vaccine.

The chain is built from TRBV2 and TRBJ2-5; TRBD2 might be the D (6 bases). V gave up 3 bases and J gave up 5 bases, with 10 bases separating them. The CDR3 is 13 amino acids. Looked up from germline, CDR1 is SNHLY and CDR2 is FYNNEI. CDR3 coding DNA: TGTGCCAGCAGTGAGTACAGCGGGGAGACCCAGTACTTC. This gives the protein CASSEYSGETQYF.

CDR3 loop: CASSLGGPFGSSYEQYF. CDR3 sequence (DNA): TGTGCCAGCAGCTTAGGTGGGCCCTTTGGGTCCTCCTACGAGCAGTACTTC. This chain links TRBV7-2 with TRBJ2-7; D is undetermined. Looked up from germline, CDR1 is SGHTA and CDR2 is FQGNSA. V lost 1 base, J lost 0 bases, and 16 bases lay in between. The CDR3 consists of 17 residues.

This clonotype was found many times. The rearrangement joins TRBV5-1 to TRBJ2-7; 11 nucleotides match TRBD1. The V segment lost 3 bases and the J segment 6 bases; nucleotides outside the gene matches: 2. CDR3 length: 13 amino acids. The germline CDR1 and CDR2 sequences are SGHRS and YFSETQ. The CDR3 nucleotides are TGCGCCAGCAGCTGGGACAGGGGGAGCGAGCAGTACTTC. Its translation: CASSWDRGSEQYF.

The chain carries TRBV20-1 and TRBJ2-3; D gene ambiguous. CDR3 length: 13 amino acids. CDR1 is DFQATT, CDR2 SNEGSKA, per germline (reference sequence). V dropped 2 bases and J dropped 2 bases, with 8 bases sitting between them. The CDR3 loop is CSARWAYTDTQYF. CDR3 bases: TGCAGTGCTAGATGGGCCTACACAGATACGCAGTATTTT.

This clonotype was found a few times. The V gene is TRBV12-3 or TRBV12-4, the J gene TRBJ2-1, with D possibly TRBD2 on 6 matching bases. V dropped 6 bases and J dropped 6 bases, with 18 bases sitting between them. This CDR3 has 15 amino acids. CDR3 DNA sequence: TGTGCCAGCAGACTACTAGCTGCCCAGGCCAATGAGCAGTTCTTC. This translates into CASRLLAAQANEQFF.

This clonotype occurred a few times. The chain combines TRBV20-1 with TRBJ2-7; D perhaps matches TRBD2 (6 bases). CDR3 size: 14 residues. Germline values: CDR1 DFQATT, CDR2 SNEGSKA (reference sequence). The V end was cut by 3 bases, the J end by 3 bases, with 15 bases between. CDR3 coding DNA: TGCAGTGCTAGTACCGGGGGACGAGTCTACGAGCAGTACTTC. It is translated as CSASTGGRVYEQYF.

This clonotype was counted only a few times. The V call is TRBV20-1, the J call TRBJ2-7; D remains ambiguous. The CDR3 is made up of 13 amino acids. V was pared by 3 bases and J by 7 bases, with 16 bases between. Germline CDR1 reads DFQATT; CDR2 reads SNEGSKA (reference sequence). The CDR3 DNA sequence: TGCAGTGCTAGTCGGCCTATCACGAGGGAGCAGTACTTC. Its protein product is CSASRPITREQYF.

This clonotype has more than one count but fewer than ten. The chain recombines TRBV6-2 or TRBV6-3 with TRBJ2-1, with 7 nucleotides matching TRBD2. This CDR3 has 15 amino acids. V lost 2 bases, J lost 2 bases, and 3 bases stayed unmatched. Per the germline V gene, CDR1 is MNHEY and CDR2 is SVGEGT. CDR3 region: CASSYVGGAYNEQFF. CDR3 bases: TGTGCCAGCAGTTACGTTGGGGGGGCCTACAATGAGCAGTTCTTC.

The chain combines TRBV10-3 with TRBJ1-1, with D hard to call. The CDR3 is 13 residues long. Trimming pared 1 base from V and 2 bases from J, leaving 5 bases between. Germline lookup yields CDR1 ENHRY and CDR2 SYGVKD. The CDR3 protein is CAISEWGNTEAFF. The CDR3 bases are TGTGCCATCAGTGAGTGGGGTAACACTGAAGCTTTCTTT.

This clonotype was counted between two and nine times. J is TRBJ1-1 and V is TRBV7-2; a weak D match, TRBD1 (6 bases). V was pared by 2 bases and J by 1 base, with 11 bases between. This CDR3 region has 15 residues. Germline assignment: CDR1 SGHTA and CDR2 FQGNSA. The CDR3 sequence is CASSLTGTQNTEAFF. CDR3 DNA sequence: TGTGCCAGCAGCTTAACAGGGACCCAGAACACTGAAGCTTTCTTT.

The V call is TRBV29-1, the J call TRBJ2-5, with 8 positions matching TRBD1. The ends lost 5 bases at V and 5 bases at J; junction bases unmatched: 4. The CDR3 has 12 amino acids. Germline V gene data show CDR1 as SQVTM and CDR2 as ANQGSEA. CDR3 sequence reads: CSVYAGGETQYF. Written as DNA, the CDR3 is TGCAGCGTTTATGCAGGGGGCGAGACCCAGTACTTC. Looking up the rest from reference TRBV29-1 and TRBJ2-5 gives the full variable domain: SAVISQKPSRDICQRGTSLTIQCQVDSQVTMMFWYRQQPGQSLTLIATANQGSEATYESGFVIDKFPISRPNLTFSTLTVSNMSPEDSSIYLCSVYAGGETQYFGPGTRLLVL.

The rearrangement links TRBV10-3 to TRBJ1-1; no clear D gene. V lost 5 bases and J lost 4, with 14 bases in between. The CDR3 totals 14 residues. CDR1 is ENHRY, CDR2 SYGVKD, per germline. This CDR3 is CAISNQGGPTEAFF. For the CDR3, the DNA is TGTGCCATCAGTAACCAAGGTGGCCCCACTGAAGCTTTCTTT.

This clonotype was detected a few times. The chain couples TRBV5-1 to TRBJ1-1; 8 nucleotides line up with TRBD1. There are 16 residues in the CDR3. The germline gives CDR1 SGHRS, CDR2 YFSETQ. J was trimmed by 5 bases and V by 4 bases; bases with no gene match: 13. The CDR3 here is CASSPTPQGARTEAFF. In DNA form, the CDR3 reads TGCGCCAGCAGCCCGACCCCCCAGGGGGCGCGGACTGAAGCTTTCTTT.

This rearrangement joins TRBV20-1 to TRBJ1-3; TRBD1 matches 8 bases. Germline-derived CDR1 and CDR2 are DFQATT and SNEGSKA (reference sequence). The CDR3 covers 15 residues. After removal of 2 bases from V and 3 bases from J, the junction contained 6 bases not matched to a gene. The CDR3 spells CSARRGQAIGNTIYF. CDR3 DNA sequence: TGCAGTGCTAGACGGGGACAGGCGATTGGAAACACCATATATTTT.

This clonotype was found a few times. The chain couples TRBV7-2 to TRBJ1-5; TRBD1 matches at 7 bases. The V and J ends lost 8 bases and 3 bases, in that order; junction bases with no gene match: 4. This CDR3 has 13 residues. The germline V gene has CDR1 SGHTA and CDR2 FQGNSA. The CDR3 reads CASGTANNQPQHF. In DNA form, the CDR3 reads TGTGCCAGCGGGACAGCGAACAATCAGCCCCAGCATTTT. Full variable domain (outside the CDR3, taken from reference TRBV7-2 and TRBJ1-5): GAGVSQSPSNKVTEKGKDVELRCDPISGHTALYWYRQSLGQGLEFLIYFQGNSAPDKSGLPSDRFSAERTGGSVSTLTIQRTQQEDSAVYLCASGTANNQPQHFGDGTRLSIL.

This clonotype was counted at least ten times. In DNA, the CDR3 is TGTGCCAGCAGGATGACAGGGCATAATTCACCCCTCCACTTT. Translated, it gives CASRMTGHNSPLHF. V usage is TRBV6-1 and J usage is TRBJ1-6, with 7 bases identical to TRBD1. The CDR3 consists of 14 residues. The J segment lost 5 bases and the V segment lost 6 bases, leaving 4 bases of the junction unmatched. Germline V gene data show CDR1 as MNHNS and CDR2 as SASEGT.

The chain combines TRBV11-2 with TRBJ2-3; TRBD2 agrees at 10 bases. J lost 2 bases, V lost 2 bases, and 13 bases had no gene match. Germline assignment: CDR1 SGHAT and CDR2 FQNNGV. This CDR3 has 19 amino acids. The CDR3 coding sequence is TGTGCCAGCAGCTTATTCCCTTCCGGACTAGCGGTTTTCACAGATACGCAGTATTTT. Translation gives CASSLFPSGLAVFTDTQYF.

The gene calls are TRBV12-3 or TRBV12-4 and TRBJ2-7; 9 bases align to TRBD1. The length of the CDR3 is 14 residues. The J segment lost 5 bases and the V segment lost 6 bases, leaving 8 bases of the junction unmatched. CDR3 amino acids: CASREGQGPNEQYF. The CDR3 nucleotides read TGTGCCAGCAGAGAGGGACAGGGCCCCAACGAGCAGTACTTC.

The gene calls are TRBV5-6 and TRBJ2-3; D uncertain. The CDR3 is 14 residues long. V lost 4 bases, J lost 9 bases, and 18 bases lay in between. CDR1 is SGHDT, CDR2 YYEEEE, per germline. In DNA form, the CDR3 reads TGTGCCAGCAGCGTCAGCCTCCGACCCGACACGCAGTATTTT. It codes for CASSVSLRPDTQYF.

The chain links TRBV27 to TRBJ2-7; the match to TRBD2 covers 8 bases. The J segment lost 3 bases and the V segment lost 5 bases, leaving 15 bases of the junction unmatched. The CDR3 spans 17 residues. The germline V gene has CDR1 MNHEY and CDR2 SMNVEV (reference sequence). The CDR3, as DNA: TGTGCCAGCAGTATTAGCGGGAAAGTGGTAGAATTCTACGAGCAGTACTTC. This sequence encodes CASSISGKVVEFYEQYF.